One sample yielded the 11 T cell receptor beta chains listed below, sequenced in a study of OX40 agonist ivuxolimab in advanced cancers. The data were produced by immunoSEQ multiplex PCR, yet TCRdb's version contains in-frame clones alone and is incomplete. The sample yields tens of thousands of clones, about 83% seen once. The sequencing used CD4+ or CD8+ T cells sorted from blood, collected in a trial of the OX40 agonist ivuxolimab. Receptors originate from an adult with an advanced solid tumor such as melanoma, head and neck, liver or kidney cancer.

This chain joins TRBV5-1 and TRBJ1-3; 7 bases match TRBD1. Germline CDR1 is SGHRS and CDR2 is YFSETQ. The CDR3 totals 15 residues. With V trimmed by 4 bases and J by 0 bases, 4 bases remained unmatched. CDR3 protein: CASSQTGNSGNTIYF. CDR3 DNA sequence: TGCGCCAGCAGCCAGACAGGGAACTCTGGAAACACCATATATTTT.

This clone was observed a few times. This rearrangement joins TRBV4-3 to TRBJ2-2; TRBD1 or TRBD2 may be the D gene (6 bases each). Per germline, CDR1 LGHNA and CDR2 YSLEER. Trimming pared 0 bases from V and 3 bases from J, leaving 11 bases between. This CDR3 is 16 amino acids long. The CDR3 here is CASSQDLRGDTGELFF. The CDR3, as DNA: TGCGCCAGCAGCCAAGATCTTAGGGGGGACACCGGGGAGCTGTTTTTT.

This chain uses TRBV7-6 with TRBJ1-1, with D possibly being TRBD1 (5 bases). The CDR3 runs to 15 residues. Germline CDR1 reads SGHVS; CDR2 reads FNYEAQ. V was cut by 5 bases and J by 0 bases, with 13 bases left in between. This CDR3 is CASSKGRGVNTEAFF. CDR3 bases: TGTGCCAGCAGCAAGGGCCGGGGGGTGAACACTGAAGCTTTCTTT.

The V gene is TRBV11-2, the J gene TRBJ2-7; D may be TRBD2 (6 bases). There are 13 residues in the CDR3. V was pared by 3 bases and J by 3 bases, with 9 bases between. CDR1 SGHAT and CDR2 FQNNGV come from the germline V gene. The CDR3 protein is CASSLSGGYEQYF. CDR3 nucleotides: TGTGCCAGCAGCTTGTCCGGGGGCTACGAGCAGTACTTC.

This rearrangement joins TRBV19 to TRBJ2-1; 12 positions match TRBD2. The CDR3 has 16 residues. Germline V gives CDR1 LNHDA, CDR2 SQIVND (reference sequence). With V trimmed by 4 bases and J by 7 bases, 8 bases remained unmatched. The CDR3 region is CASSKILLAGGNEQFF. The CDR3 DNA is TGTGCCAGTAGTAAGATTCTACTAGCGGGAGGTAATGAGCAGTTCTTC.

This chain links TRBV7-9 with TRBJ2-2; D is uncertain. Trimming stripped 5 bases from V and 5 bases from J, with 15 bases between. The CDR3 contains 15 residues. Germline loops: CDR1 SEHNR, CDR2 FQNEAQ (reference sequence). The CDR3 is CASSPVGQTTGELFF. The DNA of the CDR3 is TGTGCCAGCAGCCCGGTCGGGCAGACGACCGGGGAGCTGTTTTTT.

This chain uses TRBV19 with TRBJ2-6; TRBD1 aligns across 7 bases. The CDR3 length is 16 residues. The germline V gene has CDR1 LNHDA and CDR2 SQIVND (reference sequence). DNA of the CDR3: TGTGCGGTGGGTAGACAGGGCGGCTCTGGGGCCAACGTCCTGACTTTC. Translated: CAVGRQGGSGANVLTF.

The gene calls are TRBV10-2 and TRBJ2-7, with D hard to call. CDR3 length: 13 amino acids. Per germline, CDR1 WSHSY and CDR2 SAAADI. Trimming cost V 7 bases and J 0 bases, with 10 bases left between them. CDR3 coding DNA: TGCGCCAGCATGTCCGGAATCTCCTACGAGCAGTACTTC. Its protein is CASMSGISYEQYF.

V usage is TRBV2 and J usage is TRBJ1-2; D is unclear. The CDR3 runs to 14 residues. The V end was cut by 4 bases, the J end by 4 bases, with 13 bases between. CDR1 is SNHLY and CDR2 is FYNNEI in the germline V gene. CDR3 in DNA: TGTGCCAGCAGTGGCCACAGTGAGTCCTATGGCTACACCTTC. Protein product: CASSGHSESYGYTF.

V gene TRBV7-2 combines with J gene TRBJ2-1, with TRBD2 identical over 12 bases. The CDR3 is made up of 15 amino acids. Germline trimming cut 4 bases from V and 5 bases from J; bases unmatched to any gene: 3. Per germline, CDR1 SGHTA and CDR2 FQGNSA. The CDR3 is CASSYRTSGDNEQFF. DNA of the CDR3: TGTGCCAGCAGCTACCGGACTAGCGGGGACAATGAGCAGTTCTTC.

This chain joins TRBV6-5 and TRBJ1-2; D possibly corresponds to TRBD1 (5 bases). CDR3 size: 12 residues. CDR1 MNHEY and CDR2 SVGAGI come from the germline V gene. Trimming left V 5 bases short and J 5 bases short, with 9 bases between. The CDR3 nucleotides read TGTGCCAGCAGTGAAGCAGGGTATGGCTACACCTTC. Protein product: CASSEAGYGYTF.